This passage covers 28 T cell receptor beta chains from one sample sequenced in a study of Ad26.COV2.S vaccination and SARS-CoV-2 variants. Treatment given: some 20 received Ad26.COV2.S at low or high dose, single or two shots; 5 received placebo; per-sample allocation not given. Vaccine and placebo recipients were sampled on day 63 after the first injection. Clones were read by immunoSEQ multiplex PCR, and TCRdb kept only the in-frame ones, dropping some. The sample holds hundreds of thousands of clones; 80% to 95% are singletons and the top ten take under 2%. This sample comprised peripheral blood, obtained in a trial of Ad26.COV2.S vaccine versus placebo. All receptors come from a person between 18 and 59 years old who received the Ad26.COV2.S COVID-19 vaccine or a placebo.

This chain uses TRBV6-5 with TRBJ1-1; 7 bases agree with TRBD1. V was clipped by 6 bases and J by 5 bases; unmatched bases: 9. The CDR3 loop spans 14 amino acids. In germline, CDR1 is MNHEY, CDR2 SVGAGI. CDR3 sequence (DNA): TGTGCCAGCAGGACCTCAGGGGGTCTAACTGAAGCTTTCTTT. Translation gives CASRTSGGLTEAFF.

The chain carries TRBV27 and TRBJ1-5; D is ambiguous. There are 13 residues in the CDR3. CDR1 is MNHEY and CDR2 is SMNVEV in the germline V gene (reference sequence). Deletions cut 6 bases from V and 2 bases from J, with 8 bases between. The CDR3 DNA sequence: TGTGCCAGCAGCTCCGGGCGCAATCAGCCCCAGCATTTT. The encoded protein is CASSSGRNQPQHF.

This clone was seen more than once but under ten times. V and J are TRBV9 and TRBJ1-1, with 10 positions matching TRBD1. Unmatched junction bases numbered 5, after V lost 0 bases and J lost 3 bases. Germline loops: CDR1 SGDLS, CDR2 YYNGEE. The CDR3 runs 16 residues. DNA for the CDR3: TGTGCCAGCAGCGTAGACGTGGGACAGGGGTACACTGAAGCTTTCTTT. Its translation: CASSVDVGQGYTEAFF.

This rearrangement joins TRBV7-6 to TRBJ2-3; the D is unclear. Germline CDR1 and CDR2: SGHVS and FNYEAQ. Trimming removed 5 bases from V and 4 bases from J, with 13 bases in between. The CDR3 runs 14 residues. The CDR3 region is CASSRNTPPDTQYF. CDR3 nucleotides: TGTGCCAGCAGCCGTAACACACCGCCAGATACGCAGTATTTT.

The chain couples TRBV15 to TRBJ1-5; no reliable D call. The CDR3 contains 12 residues. V was clipped by 1 base and J by 4 bases, with 2 bases between them. From germline, CDR1 is LNHNV and CDR2 YYDKDF (reference sequence). The chain's CDR3 is CATSRVNQPQHF. The DNA of the CDR3 is TGTGCCACCAGCAGAGTTAATCAGCCCCAGCATTTT.

The sample holds a few counts of this clone. The chain carries TRBV19 and TRBJ1-2; TRBD1 might be the D (5 bases). The CDR3 is made up of 12 amino acids. Trimming pared 6 bases from V and 4 bases from J, leaving 9 bases between. From germline, CDR1 is LNHDA and CDR2 SQIVND (reference sequence). DNA of the CDR3: TGTGCCAGTAGCCAGGGTGGCTATGGCTACACCTTC. Its translation is CASSQGGYGYTF.

The genes are TRBV10-3 and TRBJ2-1, with unresolved D. This CDR3 is 15 amino acids long. Germline V gives CDR1 ENHRY, CDR2 SYGVKD. The ends were cut back, 3 bases at V and 0 bases at J, with 9 bases in the middle. The CDR3 spells CAISETISSYNEQFF. As DNA, the CDR3 is TGTGCCATCAGTGAAACAATAAGCTCCTACAATGAGCAGTTCTTC.

The chain uses TRBV6-2 or TRBV6-3 and TRBJ2-7; 8 bases map to TRBD1. With 2 bases clipped from V and 3 bases from J, the junction kept 9 bases outside the gene matches. The V gene's germline CDR1 is MNHEY and CDR2 SVGEGT. There are 16 residues in the CDR3. The CDR3 DNA follows: TGTGCCAGCAGTTACCCGACAGGGGCCGCCTACTACGAGCAGTACTTC. This translates into CASSYPTGAAYYEQYF.

This rearrangement joins TRBV10-2 to TRBJ1-2; D gene ambiguous. Trimming stripped 3 bases from V and 2 bases from J, with 4 bases between. The germline V gene has CDR1 WSHSY and CDR2 SAAADI. This CDR3 comprises 12 residues. The CDR3 loop is CASSDQNYGYTF. For the CDR3, the DNA is TGCGCCAGCAGTGACCAGAACTATGGCTACACCTTC.

The chain recombines TRBV7-9 with TRBJ1-2, with 8 bases that match TRBD1. Germline V gene lookup returns CDR1 SEHNR and CDR2 FQNEAQ (reference sequence). The V and J ends lost 4 bases and 7 bases, in that order; junction bases with no gene match: 5. This CDR3 comprises 13 residues. The CDR3, as DNA: TGTGCCAGCAGCTCCCAGGGGGCGCTTGGCTACACCTTC. Amino acids: CASSSQGALGYTF.

This chain uses TRBV27 with TRBJ1-2; D is uncertain. Trimming took 2 bases from V and 1 from J, leaving 8 bases between them. CDR1 and CDR2 (germline): MNHEY, SMNVEV (reference sequence). This CDR3 spans 14 amino acids. The CDR3, as DNA: TGTGCCAGCAGTTTAAGAGGATTTAACTATGGCTACACCTTC. Amino acid sequence: CASSLRGFNYGYTF.

The chain links TRBV19 to TRBJ2-3; possible D gene TRBD2, 6 bases. In germline, CDR1 is LNHDA, CDR2 SQIVND (reference sequence). V was cut by 5 bases and J by 6 bases, with 24 bases left in between. The CDR3 is 17 amino acids. The DNA for the CDR3 is TGTGCCAGTAGTGAGGAACTAGCAGCGCTTGTGATGGATACGCAGTATTTT. This translates into CASSEELAALVMDTQYF.

CDR3 nucleotides: TGTGCCAGCAGTTTTCGTGGGCCTCCAAGCAATCAGCCCCAGCATTTT. Protein: CASSFRGPPSNQPQHF. V is TRBV27 and J is TRBJ1-5; D call uncertain. The CDR3 is 16 amino acids. Per germline, CDR1 MNHEY and CDR2 SMNVEV (reference sequence). The germline V and J ends were trimmed by 3 bases and 1 base, with 13 bases remaining between them.

This chain links TRBV18 with TRBJ2-7; the match to TRBD2 covers 8 bases. The ends lost 0 bases at V and 3 bases at J; junction bases unmatched: 1. Germline CDR1 is KGHSH and CDR2 is LQKENI. The CDR3 consists of 14 residues. The CDR3 region is CASSPPSGDYEQYF. The CDR3 nucleotides read TGTGCCAGCTCACCACCTAGCGGGGACTACGAGCAGTACTTC.

The chain uses TRBV14 and TRBJ2-7; 7 bases are a match to TRBD2. With V trimmed by 4 bases and J by 3 bases, 6 bases remained unmatched. Germline V gives CDR1 SGHDN, CDR2 FVKESK. The CDR3 runs to 14 residues. For the CDR3, the DNA is TGTGCCAGCAGCCCCCGGGACTACAGCTACGAGCAGTACTTC. Encoded protein: CASSPRDYSYEQYF. The variable domain in full, with the rest retrieved from reference TRBV14 and TRBJ2-7, is EAGVTQFPSHSVIEKGQTVTLRCDPISGHDNLYWYRRVMGKEIKFLLHFVKESKQDESGMPNNRFLAERTGGTYSTLKVQPAELEDSGVYFCASSPRDYSYEQYFGPGTRLTVT.

A single count supports this clone. The V and J genes are TRBV28 and TRBJ1-1; D unresolved. CDR1 and CDR2 from the germline V gene are MDHEN and SYDVKM. The CDR3 sequence is 15 residues long. V lost 5 bases, J lost 6 bases, and 19 bases lay in between. The CDR3 DNA follows: TGTGCCAGCAGTGCCTCAGCGGTTCGGGCCGCTGAAGCTTTCTTT. Translation: CASSASAVRAAEAFF.

Comments on this clone: The sample contains more than one DNA sequence encoding this CDR3. The chain recombines TRBV18 with TRBJ1-6; tentatively, D is TRBD1 (6 bases). Germline assignment: CDR1 KGHSH and CDR2 LQKENI. The CDR3 covers 15 residues. Trimming took off 2 bases at V and 7 bases at J, with 12 bases between the two ends. The CDR3 region is CASSPGQGYNSPLHF. The CDR3 coding sequence is TGTGCCAGCTCACCAGGGCAGGGGTACAATTCACCCCTCCACTTT.

The rearrangement uses TRBV30 and TRBJ2-3, with D uncertain. From germline, CDR1 is GTSNPN and CDR2 SVGIG (reference sequence). This CDR3 is built from 12 residues. The V end lost 4 bases, the J end lost 1 base, and 6 bases lay between the germline ends. The CDR3 spells CAWNIRTDTQYF. The DNA for the CDR3 is TGTGCCTGGAACATTCGCACAGATACGCAGTATTTT.

The chain uses TRBV5-1 and TRBJ2-1, with 7 bases fitting TRBD1. CDR1 SGHRS and CDR2 YFSETQ come from the germline V gene. V lost 3 bases to trimming and J lost 7 bases; unmatched junction nucleotides: 4. The CDR3 spans 13 residues. The CDR3 here is CASSSVQGNEQFF. CDR3 sequence (DNA): TGCGCCAGCAGCTCAGTACAGGGGAATGAGCAGTTCTTC. The variable domain in full, completed from reference TRBV5-1 and TRBJ2-1, reads KAGVTQTPRYLIKTRGQQVTLSCSPISGHRSVSWYQQTPGQGLQFLFEYFSETQRNKGNFPGRFSGRQFSNSRSEMNVSTLELGDSALYLCASSSVQGNEQFFGPGTRLTVL.

The J gene is TRBJ1-4, the V gene TRBV7-2, with 10 nucleotides matching TRBD1. There are 14 residues in the CDR3. Germline V CDR1 and CDR2: SGHTA, FQGNSA. V was clipped by 3 bases and J by 6 bases; unmatched bases: 1. CDR3 region: CASSFDRGHEKLFF. In DNA, the CDR3 is TGTGCCAGCAGCTTTGACAGGGGGCATGAAAAACTGTTTTTT.

This chain uses TRBV4-3 with TRBJ1-3; 8 bases match TRBD1. CDR3 length: 18 amino acids. The germline CDR1 and CDR2 sequences are LGHNA and YSLEER. The ends lost 4 bases at V and 5 bases at J; junction bases unmatched: 16. The CDR3 bases are TGCGCCAGCAGCCCGAAGACGGGACAGGTGACACCCCGAAACACCATATATTTT. Protein product: CASSPKTGQVTPRNTIYF.

This chain joins TRBV7-9 and TRBJ1-2; 8 bases match TRBD1. J gave up 4 bases and V 5 bases, and 21 bases lay outside the gene matches. Germline V gene lookup returns CDR1 SEHNR and CDR2 FQNEAQ (reference sequence). This CDR3 has 19 amino acids. DNA of the CDR3: TGTGCCAGCAGCCCTTACCTGACGGACAGGGTGAAGAATGCCTATGGCTACACCTTC. Its protein product is CASSPYLTDRVKNAYGYTF.

V gene TRBV20-1 combines with J gene TRBJ2-5, with 7 bases matching TRBD1. Looked up from germline, CDR1 is DFQATT and CDR2 is SNEGSKA (reference sequence). The CDR3 has 12 residues. Trimming at V came to 3 bases and at J to 5 bases, leaving 3 bases not matched to a gene. Here the CDR3 DNA reads TGCAGTGCTAGTAGGGGGCGGGAGACCCAGTACTTC. This encodes CSASRGRETQYF.

Comment on this clone: The sample carries other DNA sequences with the same CDR3. The CDR3 loop is CASSLRGSTDTQYF. The CDR3 nucleotides are TGTGCCAGCAGCTTACGGGGGTCCACAGATACGCAGTATTTT. The chain has TRBV11-3 and TRBJ2-3; D may be TRBD2 (6 bases). Germline assignment: CDR1 SGHNT and CDR2 YENEEA. CDR3 length equals 14 residues. Trimming cost V 2 bases and J 2 bases, with 8 bases left between them. Together with reference TRBV11-3 and TRBJ2-3, the CDR3 gives the full variable domain: EAGVVQSPRYKIIEKKQPVAFWCNPISGHNTLYWYLQNLGQGPELLIRYENEEAVDDSQLPKDRFSAERLKGVDSTLKIQPAELGDSAVYLCASSLRGSTDTQYFGPGTRLTVL.

The chain couples TRBV2 to TRBJ2-1; 8 bases fit TRBD1. CDR1 SNHLY and CDR2 FYNNEI come from the germline V gene. This CDR3 contains 16 residues. V shed 5 bases and J 2 bases; nucleotides not matched to a gene: 8. The CDR3 nucleotides are TGTGCCAGCAGTTTGACAGGGGCCATAACCTACAATGAGCAGTTCTTC. This gives the protein CASSLTGAITYNEQFF.

This chain joins TRBV19 and TRBJ1-5, with D unresolved. V was trimmed by 4 bases and J by 2 bases, leaving 18 bases between them. CDR3 length equals 17 residues. CDR1 and CDR2 from the germline V gene are LNHDA and SQIVND (reference sequence). This CDR3 reads CASSTNRLRLRNQPQHF. The CDR3 DNA reads TGTGCCAGTAGTACTAATCGTCTTAGATTGCGCAATCAGCCCCAGCATTTT.

V and J are TRBV5-8 and TRBJ2-7; D unclear. From germline, CDR1 is SGHTS and CDR2 YDEGEE. The ends were cut back, 3 bases at V and 12 bases at J, with 16 bases in the middle. The CDR3 extends over 12 amino acids. The CDR3 sequence is CASSSDVGILYF. The CDR3, as DNA: TGTGCCAGCAGCTCGGACGTTGGGATATTGTACTTC.

The V and J genes are TRBV7-9 and TRBJ1-4; D remains unclear. V lost 0 bases, J lost 5 bases, and 16 bases lay in between. CDR3 size: 17 residues. Looked up from germline, CDR1 is SEHNR and CDR2 is FQNEAQ (reference sequence). The CDR3 reads CASSLALGPGENEKLFF. CDR3 bases: TGTGCCAGCAGCTTAGCCTTAGGTCCTGGGGAGAATGAAAAACTGTTTTTT.